This T cell receptor beta chain was profiled in a study of naive and memory T cell subsets. Broader study findings: Clonotypes here are unpaired alpha or beta chain sequences.

This CDR3 region has 12 residues. The V end was cut by 2 bases, the J end by 5 bases, with 6 bases between. Two oligonucleotides, mixed equimolar, formed the beta constant-region primer covering TRBC1 and TRBC2. An oligonucleotide with the SP2 primer and a 12-nucleotide UMI was ligated to the cDNA 3' end. TCRdb reprocessed the UMI-ligation and nested PCR reads with MiXCR, giving one entry per CDR3 protein. Among approximately 140,000 distinct CDR3 sequences, around 15% were seen once, and the ten largest hold around 0.14%. Concerning this clonotype: Antigen: not known.

The sample was naive CD4+ T cells from blood. The chain carries TRBV12-3 or TRBV12-4 and TRBJ1-2, with unresolved D. This TCR was recovered from a human donor in good health. This CDR3 reads CASSLLGYGYTF. For the CDR3, the DNA is TGTGCCAGCAGTTTATTGGGGTATGGCTACACCTTC.